This entry is about one TCR beta chain. As yet, its antigen is unknown. Assay: immunoSEQ multiplex PCR; the TCRdb copy retains only in-frame clones and omits some. This sample has about 90,000 clones; about four fifths occur once, and the top ten carry just over 14%. The record originates from a study of radiotherapy plus CTLA-4 blockade in lung cancer. Study overall: Among all patients, approximately 18% showed objective responses, while roughly 34% had disease control.

Focal radiation was given together with CTLA-4 blockade (ipilimumab) to patients with chemo-refractory metastatic non-small-cell lung cancer. Germline CDR1 and CDR2: SGHTA and FQGNSA. Germline trimming cut 4 bases from V and 0 bases from J; bases unmatched to any gene: 12. The CDR3 extends over 17 amino acids. Study-wide findings and caveats: Peripheral blood showed expansion of tumor-derived TCR clones after radiotherapy and ipilimumab. How blood T cell clones changed early, along with interferon-beta, reportedly forecast response best.

The sequencing here drew on peripheral blood, taken from a patient treated with radiotherapy plus ipilimumab. The TCR was taken from a human donor with non-small cell lung cancer that progressed on radiotherapy plus ipilimumab. The chain joins TRBV7-2 to TRBJ2-7, with 7 bases lining up with TRBD1. Here the CDR3 reads CASSSLAGGKSSYEQYF. For the CDR3, the DNA is TGTGCCAGCAGCTCCCTTGCAGGGGGTAAGAGCTCCTACGAGCAGTACTTC.